This TCR beta chain was recorded in a study of blood T cell repertoires in COVID-19. Study at large: Acute and convalescent COVID-19 samples came from the United States, Italy and Spain. Sample material is recorded as cDNA or gDNA derived from T cells, B-cell-depleted T cells, or PBMCs.

J was trimmed by 8 bases and V by 0 bases; bases with no gene match: 9. The CDR3 is 15 amino acids. CDR1 and CDR2 from the germline V gene are MNHNS and SASEGT. The study assigned cohorts using participant-reported clinical history. The table came from immunoSEQ multiplex PCR; TCRdb's copy has only in-frame clones and leaves some out. The sample records 350,000 to 450,000 clones, around 83% being singletons. The receptor's source is a woman in her 50s who had recovered from COVID-19. V usage is TRBV6-1 and J usage is TRBJ1-2; 7 positions match TRBD1. Sequencing was done on a sample of PBMCs or T cells enriched from blood (not recorded which). This CDR3 reads CASSEAQTGFYGYTF. CDR3 sequence (DNA): TGTGCCAGCAGTGAAGCGCAGACAGGGTTTTACGGCTACACCTTC.